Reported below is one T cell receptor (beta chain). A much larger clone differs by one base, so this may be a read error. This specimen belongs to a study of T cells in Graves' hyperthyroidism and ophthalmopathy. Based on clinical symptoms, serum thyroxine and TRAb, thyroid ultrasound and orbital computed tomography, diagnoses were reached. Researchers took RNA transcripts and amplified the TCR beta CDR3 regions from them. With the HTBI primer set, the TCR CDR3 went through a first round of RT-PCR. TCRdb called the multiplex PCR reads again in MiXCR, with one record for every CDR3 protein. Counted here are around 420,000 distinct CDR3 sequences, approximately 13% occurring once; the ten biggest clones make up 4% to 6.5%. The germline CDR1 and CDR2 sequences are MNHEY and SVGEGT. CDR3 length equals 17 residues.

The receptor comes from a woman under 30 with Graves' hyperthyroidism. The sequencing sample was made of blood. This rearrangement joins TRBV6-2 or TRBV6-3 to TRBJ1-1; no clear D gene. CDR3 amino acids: CASSYSPETILNAEAFF. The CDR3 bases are TGTGCCAGCAGTTACTCGCCTGAAACCATCTTGAACGCTGAAGCTTTCTTT.